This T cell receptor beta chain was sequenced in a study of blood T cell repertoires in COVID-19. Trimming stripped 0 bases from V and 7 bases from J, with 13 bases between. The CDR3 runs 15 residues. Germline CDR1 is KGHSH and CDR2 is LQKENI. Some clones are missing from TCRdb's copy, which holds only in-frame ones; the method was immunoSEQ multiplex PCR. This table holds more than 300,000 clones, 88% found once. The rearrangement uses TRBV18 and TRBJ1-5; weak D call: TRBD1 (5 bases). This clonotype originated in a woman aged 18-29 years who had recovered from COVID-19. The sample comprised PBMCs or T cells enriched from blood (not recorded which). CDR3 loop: CASSPPSGSGQPQHF. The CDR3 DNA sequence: TGTGCCAGCTCACCACCGTCAGGGTCAGGCCAGCCCCAGCATTTT.